Listed below are T cell receptor beta chains from one sample, sequenced in a study of beta chain features in type 1 diabetes. The protocol was immunoSEQ multiplex PCR, while the TCRdb copy is restricted to in-frame clones and leaves out a portion. This table holds 15,000 to 18,000 clones, roughly 40% found once. The source material was stem cell memory CD4+ T cells from blood. These TCRs come from a woman in her thirties or forties in good health. Each CDR3 is given with its conserved first and last residue. A D gene is named only where the DNA matches it firmly. Clone sizes are given selectively: once, few, many, or a class where the clone is expanded.

j_call: TRBJ2-2; v_call: TRBV4-2; cdr3_length: 15; d_call: TRBD1; clone_size: once; cdr3_nt: TGTGCCAGCAGCATGAACAGGGGGCGCGTCGGGGAGCTGTTTTTT; cdr3_aa: CASSMNRGRVGELFF
j_call: TRBJ2-7; v_call: TRBV18; cdr3_length: 13; d_call: TRBD1; clone_size: medium-sized; cdr3_nt: TGTGCCAGCTCACCGGGACAGGTAAACGAGCAGTACTTC; cdr3_aa: CASSPGQVNEQYF
j_call: TRBJ2-5; v_call: TRBV7-2; cdr3_length: 18; d_call: TRBD2; clone_size: few; cdr3_nt: TGTGCCAGCAGCTTTAGCCTAGGACTAGCGGGGCCGCAAGAGACCCAGTACTTC; cdr3_aa: CASSFSLGLAGPQETQYF
j_call: TRBJ2-2; v_call: TRBV11-2; cdr3_length: 15; d_call: -; clone_size: few; cdr3_nt: TGTGCCAGCAGACCAAGCCGGGGGAACACCGGGGAGCTGTTTTTT; cdr3_aa: CASRPSRGNTGELFF
j_call: TRBJ1-4; v_call: TRBV15; cdr3_length: 13; d_call: -; clone_size: medium-sized; cdr3_nt: TGTGCCACCGCGCTCCAGGGGCGTGAAAAACTGTTTTTT; cdr3_aa: CATALQGREKLFF
j_call: TRBJ1-4; v_call: TRBV4-1; cdr3_length: 13; d_call: -; clone_size: few; cdr3_nt: TGCGCCAGCAGTATTACTATAGGAGAAAAACTGTTTTTT; cdr3_aa: CASSITIGEKLFF
j_call: TRBJ2-3; v_call: TRBV9; cdr3_length: 16; d_call: TRBD2; clone_size: few; cdr3_nt: TGTGCCAGCAGCGTTTCAGCGGGGGGCCACACAGATACGCAGTATTTT; cdr3_aa: CASSVSAGGHTDTQYF
j_call: TRBJ1-2; v_call: TRBV5-6; cdr3_length: 14; d_call: -; clone_size: few; cdr3_nt: TGTGCCAGCAGCTTCTACGACAGAACTTATGGCTACACCTTC; cdr3_aa: CASSFYDRTYGYTF
j_call: TRBJ1-2; v_call: TRBV11-2; cdr3_length: 14; d_call: TRBD1; clone_size: -; cdr3_nt: TGTGCCAGCAGCTTACGTCAGGGGGCTGGTGGCTACACCTTC; cdr3_aa: CASSLRQGAGGYTF
j_call: TRBJ2-1; v_call: TRBV2; cdr3_length: 13; d_call: -; clone_size: -; cdr3_nt: TGTGCCAGCAGAGTTGGCCCGGGCAATGAGCAGTTCTTC; cdr3_aa: CASRVGPGNEQFF
j_call: TRBJ1-1; v_call: TRBV7-9; cdr3_length: 18; d_call: -; clone_size: -; cdr3_nt: TGTGCCAGCAGCTTAGCACCCCGGCGGGGAAGGGTGAACACTGAAGCTTTCTTT; cdr3_aa: CASSLAPRRGRVNTEAFF
j_call: TRBJ1-6; v_call: TRBV7-9; cdr3_length: 15; d_call: -; clone_size: few; cdr3_nt: TGTGCCAGCAGCTTAGTCGGGGGAGTAAATTCACCCCTCCACTTT; cdr3_aa: CASSLVGGVNSPLHF
j_call: TRBJ1-5; v_call: TRBV18; cdr3_length: 17; d_call: TRBD1; clone_size: medium-sized; cdr3_nt: TGTGCCAGCTCACCAAGCGCGGCAGGGGGCGCCGGTCAGCCCCAGCATTTT; cdr3_aa: CASSPSAAGGAGQPQHF
j_call: TRBJ1-2; v_call: TRBV7-9; cdr3_length: 13; d_call: -; clone_size: -; cdr3_nt: TGTGCCAGCAGCCCCTATGGAGGGCCTGGCTACACCTTC; cdr3_aa: CASSPYGGPGYTF
j_call: TRBJ2-5; v_call: TRBV7-8; cdr3_length: 15; d_call: TRBD2; clone_size: once; cdr3_nt: TGTGCCAGCAGCTTAGGACTAGCGGGGGGAGAGACCCAGTACTTC; cdr3_aa: CASSLGLAGGETQYF
j_call: TRBJ2-1; v_call: TRBV4-1; cdr3_length: 16; d_call: TRBD2; clone_size: -; cdr3_nt: TGCGCCAGCAGCCCATCTAGCGGGGGGCCTTACAATGAGCAGTTCTTC; cdr3_aa: CASSPSSGGPYNEQFF
j_call: TRBJ1-1; v_call: TRBV7-8; cdr3_length: 11; d_call: -; clone_size: -; cdr3_nt: TGTGCCAGCAGGGGAGACACTGAAGCTTTCTTT; cdr3_aa: CASRGDTEAFF
j_call: TRBJ2-1; v_call: TRBV5-4; cdr3_length: 16; d_call: -; clone_size: few; cdr3_nt: TGTGCCAGCAGCTCGCCGTTGGGGAGCTCCTACAATGAGCAGTTCTTC; cdr3_aa: CASSSPLGSSYNEQFF
j_call: TRBJ2-7; v_call: TRBV4-2; cdr3_length: 15; d_call: -; clone_size: -; cdr3_nt: TGTGCCAGCAGCCAAGGCGCGGCCGCTCACTACGAGCAGTACTTC; cdr3_aa: CASSQGAAAHYEQYF
j_call: TRBJ2-5; v_call: TRBV7-2; cdr3_length: 17; d_call: TRBD2; clone_size: few; cdr3_nt: TGTGCCAGCGGAACCCCCCGGGGTAGCGGGGGGCAAGAGACCCAGTACTTC; cdr3_aa: CASGTPRGSGGQETQYF
j_call: TRBJ1-2; v_call: TRBV27; cdr3_length: 13; d_call: -; clone_size: few; cdr3_nt: TGTGCCAGCAGATCAGGGGCCTACTATGGCTACACCTTC; cdr3_aa: CASRSGAYYGYTF
j_call: TRBJ2-7; v_call: TRBV6-6; cdr3_length: 13; d_call: TRBD1; clone_size: -; cdr3_nt: TGTGCCAGCAGTCCGGGACAGGCTCTCGAGCAGTACTTC; cdr3_aa: CASSPGQALEQYF
j_call: TRBJ1-6; v_call: TRBV14; cdr3_length: 16; d_call: -; clone_size: once; cdr3_nt: TGTGCCAGCAGCCAAAGTTTTGGCAGTACCGATTCACCCCTCCACTTT; cdr3_aa: CASSQSFGSTDSPLHF
j_call: TRBJ2-7; v_call: TRBV5-1; cdr3_length: 16; d_call: TRBD1; clone_size: -; cdr3_nt: TGCGCCAGCAGCTTGGGGGGACAGGGACGGCTCTACGAGCAGTACTTC; cdr3_aa: CASSLGGQGRLYEQYF
j_call: TRBJ2-5; v_call: TRBV5-4; cdr3_length: 13; d_call: -; clone_size: -; cdr3_nt: TGCGCCAGCAGCCAAGATCGGCAAGAGACCCAGTACTTC; cdr3_aa: CASSQDRQETQYF
j_call: TRBJ1-1; v_call: TRBV5-6; cdr3_length: 15; d_call: TRBD1; clone_size: -; cdr3_nt: TGTGCCAGCAGCGTCACAGGGGGCCCGGGTCCTGAAGCTTTCTTT; cdr3_aa: CASSVTGGPGPEAFF
j_call: TRBJ2-1; v_call: TRBV18; cdr3_length: 18; d_call: -; clone_size: -; cdr3_nt: TGTGCCAGCTCACCAATTCAAGTTGCGGGTCCCTCATACAATGAGCAGTTCTTC; cdr3_aa: CASSPIQVAGPSYNEQFF
j_call: TRBJ1-1; v_call: TRBV9; cdr3_length: 12; d_call: -; clone_size: -; cdr3_nt: TGTGCCAGCAGGCACAGGGACACTGAAGCTTTCTTT; cdr3_aa: CASRHRDTEAFF
j_call: TRBJ2-7; v_call: TRBV11-2; cdr3_length: 15; d_call: TRBD1; clone_size: -; cdr3_nt: TGTGCCAGCAGGGCACCGGGACAGGGCTCCTACGAGCAGTACTTC; cdr3_aa: CASRAPGQGSYEQYF
j_call: TRBJ2-3; v_call: TRBV25-1; cdr3_length: 13; d_call: TRBD1; clone_size: -; cdr3_nt: TGTGCCAGCAGTGTGGGACAGGGAGATACGCAGTATTTT; cdr3_aa: CASSVGQGDTQYF
j_call: TRBJ1-6; v_call: TRBV5-1; cdr3_length: 17; d_call: TRBD1; clone_size: -; cdr3_nt: TGCGCCAGCAGCGTGGGACAGGTCCGCTCCTATAATTCACCCCTCCACTTT; cdr3_aa: CASSVGQVRSYNSPLHF
j_call: TRBJ2-3; v_call: TRBV7-2; cdr3_length: 15; d_call: -; clone_size: -; cdr3_nt: TGTGCCAGCAGCACCGGCGCAGCCAGGGGAGATACGCAGTATTTT; cdr3_aa: CASSTGAARGDTQYF
j_call: TRBJ1-2; v_call: TRBV10-3; cdr3_length: 16; d_call: TRBD1; clone_size: few; cdr3_nt: TGTGCCATCAGTGACCCCCGGGACAGGGGCCACTATGGCTACACCTTC; cdr3_aa: CAISDPRDRGHYGYTF
j_call: TRBJ2-7; v_call: TRBV18; cdr3_length: 13; d_call: -; clone_size: -; cdr3_nt: TGTGCCAGCTCGTCACAGGCTACCTACGAGCAGTACTTC; cdr3_aa: CASSSQATYEQYF
j_call: TRBJ1-5; v_call: TRBV10-3; cdr3_length: 13; d_call: -; clone_size: few; cdr3_nt: TGTGCCATCTCAGCAGGGGGCAATCAGCCCCAGCATTTT; cdr3_aa: CAISAGGNQPQHF
j_call: TRBJ2-1; v_call: TRBV5-1; cdr3_length: 15; d_call: TRBD2; clone_size: -; cdr3_nt: TGCGCCAGCAGCTTGCAGGGACTAGCGGGACATGAGCAGTTCTTC; cdr3_aa: CASSLQGLAGHEQFF
j_call: TRBJ1-2; v_call: TRBV10-2; cdr3_length: 15; d_call: TRBD1; clone_size: -; cdr3_nt: TGCGCCAGCAGCGAGGGGGACAGGGGGAACTATGGCTACACCTTC; cdr3_aa: CASSEGDRGNYGYTF
j_call: TRBJ2-5; v_call: TRBV11-2; cdr3_length: 16; d_call: -; clone_size: -; cdr3_nt: TGTGCCAGCAGCCCAAGGAGGGATAGGTCGGTTGGGACCCAGTACTTC; cdr3_aa: CASSPRRDRSVGTQYF
j_call: TRBJ2-7; v_call: TRBV19; cdr3_length: 15; d_call: -; clone_size: -; cdr3_nt: TGTGCCAGTAGTATGGCGGGACAGAGCTCCTACGAGCAGTACTTC; cdr3_aa: CASSMAGQSSYEQYF
j_call: TRBJ1-1; v_call: TRBV9; cdr3_length: 14; d_call: -; clone_size: -; cdr3_nt: TGTGCCAGCAGCGTAGCTATGGGGGAGGCTGAAGCTTTCTTT; cdr3_aa: CASSVAMGEAEAFF
j_call: TRBJ2-2; v_call: TRBV10-3; cdr3_length: 18; d_call: TRBD2; clone_size: -; cdr3_nt: TGTGCCATCAGGAACGGGACTAGCGGGGGACTGTCCACCGGGGAGCTGTTTTTT; cdr3_aa: CAIRNGTSGGLSTGELFF
j_call: TRBJ2-1; v_call: TRBV11-2; cdr3_length: 16; d_call: -; clone_size: -; cdr3_nt: TGTGCCAGCAGCATGGTTCGACAGAGCTCCTACAATGAGCAGTTCTTC; cdr3_aa: CASSMVRQSSYNEQFF
j_call: TRBJ2-7; v_call: TRBV6-5; cdr3_length: 15; d_call: TRBD1; clone_size: -; cdr3_nt: TGTGCCAGCAGTTACAGCCGGGACAGAGGCTACGAGCAGTACTTC; cdr3_aa: CASSYSRDRGYEQYF
j_call: TRBJ2-7; v_call: TRBV28; cdr3_length: 13; d_call: TRBD1; clone_size: -; cdr3_nt: TGTGCCAGCACGACAGGGGGAATCTACGAGCAGTACTTC; cdr3_aa: CASTTGGIYEQYF
j_call: TRBJ1-2; v_call: TRBV10-3; cdr3_length: 13; d_call: -; clone_size: -; cdr3_nt: TGTGCCATCAGTGAGATGGAGCACTATGGCTACACCTTC; cdr3_aa: CAISEMEHYGYTF
j_call: TRBJ2-5; v_call: TRBV5-6; cdr3_length: 14; d_call: -; clone_size: few; cdr3_nt: TGTGCCAGCAGCTCCGGACAGTTCCAAGAGACCCAGTACTTC; cdr3_aa: CASSSGQFQETQYF
j_call: TRBJ2-3; v_call: TRBV9; cdr3_length: 13; d_call: -; clone_size: -; cdr3_nt: TGTGCCAGCAGCTTCGGGGAACAAGATACGCAGTATTTT; cdr3_aa: CASSFGEQDTQYF
j_call: TRBJ1-2; v_call: TRBV6-5; cdr3_length: 13; d_call: TRBD1; clone_size: -; cdr3_nt: TGTGCCAGCAGGCGGGGGACAGGGGATGGCTACACCTTC; cdr3_aa: CASRRGTGDGYTF
j_call: TRBJ2-3; v_call: TRBV2; cdr3_length: 16; d_call: TRBD2; clone_size: -; cdr3_nt: TGTGCCAGCAGTCGGGGACTAGCCCAATCCACAGATACGCAGTATTTT; cdr3_aa: CASSRGLAQSTDTQYF